The TCR beta chain under discussion was sequenced for a study of T-cell memory formation after mild COVID-19. The CDR3 totals 14 residues. With 0 bases removed from V and 0 bases from J, the gap between germline ends came to 6 bases. Germline CDR1 is SGHRS and CDR2 is YFSETQ. MiXCR, applied by TCRdb to the 5' RACE reads, yields one record per CDR3 protein. The repertoire holds hundreds of thousands of distinct CDR3 sequences, with roughly 21% as singletons. The sequenced material came from PBMCs or a T cell subset sorted from them (not recorded which). The origin of this receptor is an adult woman who had mild COVID-19 (a few samples of this study predate the infection). Cell type and time point are not known. J is TRBJ1-1 and V is TRBV5-1; D remains ambiguous. The DNA for the CDR3 is TGCGCCAGCAGCTTGGAGCGGTTGAACACTGAAGCTTTCTTT. Translating it yields CASSLERLNTEAFF.